These T cell receptor beta chains were read from a single sample in a study of blood T cell repertoires in COVID-19. Using immunoSEQ multiplex PCR, the repertoire was profiled, and TCRdb retains in-frame clones only, with some absent. The sample lists a few hundred thousand clones, 88% occurring once. Sequencing was carried out using peripheral blood. The receptors derive from a woman between 25 and 40 years old with COVID-19, enrolled during active disease. Both conserved end residues are part of each CDR3. Each record gives: V gene, D gene, CDR3 protein. The D gene is left open where the match is weak.

>TRBV6-5|-
CASSYSLGLAKGELFF
>TRBV4-1|-
CASSQRGGNEAFF
>TRBV5-1|TRBD1
CASSPGQGSLANEKLFF
>TRBV2|TRBD1
CASHDRDQETQYF
>TRBV6-5|TRBD1
CASRRQGTTDTQYF
>TRBV7-9|-
CASSSHQQGNGYTF
>TRBV27|-
CASSFGGANVLTF
>TRBV19|TRBD1
CASSEAGQVKGYTF
>TRBV24-1|TRBD1
CATSDSASGTAYNEQFF
>TRBV11-3|TRBD1
CASSPGGRSQETQYF
>TRBV6-6|TRBD2
CASSPEVILAGGRTNEQFF
>TRBV9|TRBD1
CASSPWTGIPEAFF
>TRBV3-1/TRBV3-2|-
CASSRTRYYNEQFF
>TRBV6-1|-
CASSEARRGGQPQHF
>TRBV28|-
CASTPLNLIYGYTF
>TRBV9|TRBD1
CASSVEQGAGGYTF
>TRBV2|-
CASSAVGGSGAFF
>TRBV13|-
CASSPRQTYNEQFF
>TRBV2|TRBD2
CASSESSGGAYNEQFF
>TRBV24-1|TRBD1
CAIPGQPVYEQYF
>TRBV9|TRBD1
CASSVAEEVGTGHRNIQYF
>TRBV5-1|-
CASSPRTGNYGYTF